Presented here are 11 T cell receptor beta chains from one specimen sequenced in a study of blood T cell repertoires in COVID-19. Clones were sequenced by immunoSEQ multiplex PCR, and TCRdb holds only the in-frame ones, with some missing. The sample contains 50,000 to 65,000 clones, roughly 92% of which appear only once. Sequenced input: peripheral blood. These receptors were taken from a human donor in a cohort sampled during active COVID-19.

The chain combines TRBV9 with TRBJ2-2; no firm D call. The CDR3 runs to 14 residues. Germline CDR1 is SGDLS and CDR2 is YYNGEE. Trimming stripped 1 base from V and 1 base from J, with 5 bases between. The CDR3 reads CASSVLWNTGELFF. CDR3 nucleotides: TGTGCCAGCAGCGTATTATGGAACACCGGGGAGCTGTTTTTT.

The V call is TRBV5-1, the J call TRBJ2-2; TRBD1 matches at 8 bases. The ends lost 9 bases at V and 5 bases at J; junction bases unmatched: 12. CDR1 is SGHRS and CDR2 is YFSETQ in the germline V gene. The CDR3 covers 15 residues. CDR3 region: CATSGTGWGTGELFF. CDR3 in DNA: TGCGCCACCTCCGGGACAGGTTGGGGGACCGGGGAGCTGTTTTTT.

The chain has TRBV7-3 and TRBJ1-2; D call uncertain. Trimming removed 3 bases from V and 9 bases from J, with 17 bases in between. The CDR3 is made up of 14 amino acids. CDR1 and CDR2 (germline): SGHTA, FQGTGA. Here the CDR3 DNA reads TGTGCCAGCAGCTTCGAAAGGGAGGGTCCAAGCTACACCTTC. This gives the protein CASSFEREGPSYTF.

The DNA of the CDR3 is TGTGCCAGCAGCTTTAGCAGCCATAGCTTCTCTGGAAACACCATATATTTT. This codes for CASSFSSHSFSGNTIYF. The chain links TRBV13 to TRBJ1-3; D uncertain. The length of the CDR3 is 17 residues. Trimming shortened V by 3 bases and J by 0 bases, and 15 bases separated the two germline ends. The germline V gene has CDR1 PRHDT and CDR2 FYEKMQ (reference sequence).

The chain is built from TRBV12-3 or TRBV12-4 and TRBJ2-1; maybe TRBD1 (7 bases). The CDR3 has 13 residues. V lost 3 bases and J lost 12, with 15 bases in between. The CDR3 sequence is CASSFGTRQGQFF. The CDR3 nucleotides are TGTGCCAGCAGTTTCGGGACTCGACAGGGGCAGTTCTTC.

This chain uses TRBV30 with TRBJ2-2, with TRBD2 matching 7 bases. The germline CDR1 and CDR2 sequences are GTSNPN and SVGIG (reference sequence). V lost 0 bases and J lost 7; bases outside the gene matches: 8. There are 15 residues in the CDR3. CDR3 sequence: CAWSVSGTTSGELFF. CDR3 DNA: TGTGCCTGGAGTGTATCTGGGACTACCAGCGGGGAGCTGTTTTTT.

The gene calls are TRBV30 and TRBJ1-3; 9 bases fit TRBD1. Per germline, CDR1 GTSNPN and CDR2 SVGIG (reference sequence). J was trimmed by 6 bases and V by 1 base; bases with no gene match: 4. The CDR3 runs 14 residues. CDR3 in amino acids: CAWSAGQGLNTIYF. The CDR3 nucleotides read TGTGCCTGGAGTGCGGGACAGGGCTTAAACACCATATATTTT.

The V call is TRBV4-2, the J call TRBJ2-1; tentatively, D is TRBD2 (6 bases). V lost 3 bases and J 7 bases, leaving 19 bases between the germline ends. The CDR3 runs to 16 residues. The germline gives CDR1 LGHNA, CDR2 YNFKEQ. CDR3 sequence (DNA): TGTGCCAGCAGCCACACCCCCCCGGGAGCTGGGAATGAGCAGTTCTTC. Translating it yields CASSHTPPGAGNEQFF.

This rearrangement joins TRBV6-6 to TRBJ1-4; possibly TRBD1 for D (6 bases). The CDR3 spans 15 residues. Per the germline V gene, CDR1 is MNHNY and CDR2 is SVGAGI (reference sequence). V shed 5 bases and J shed 7 bases, with 17 bases lying between them. CDR3 bases: TGTGCCAGCAGTGGACAGACACCCCTGTCTGAAAAACTGTTTTTT. It encodes CASSGQTPLSEKLFF.

The chain couples TRBV28 to TRBJ1-5, with TRBD1 as a possible D gene (6 bases). Germline V gives CDR1 MDHEN, CDR2 SYDVKM. V was trimmed by 6 bases and J by 6 bases, leaving 24 bases between them. This CDR3 contains 17 residues. This CDR3 reads CASRDRDTIRGGQPQHF. The CDR3 DNA reads as TGTGCCAGCAGGGATCGGGACACAATACGGGGCGGTCAGCCCCAGCATTTT.

The chain combines TRBV5-6 with TRBJ1-1; TRBD1 might be the D (5 bases). The V end was cut by 3 bases, the J end by 6 bases, with 15 bases between. The CDR3 contains 14 residues. Germline V lookup: CDR1 SGHDT, CDR2 YYEEEE. The CDR3 region is CASSYLTGTAEAFF. The DNA for the CDR3 is TGTGCCAGCAGCTACCTTACAGGAACGGCTGAAGCTTTCTTT.